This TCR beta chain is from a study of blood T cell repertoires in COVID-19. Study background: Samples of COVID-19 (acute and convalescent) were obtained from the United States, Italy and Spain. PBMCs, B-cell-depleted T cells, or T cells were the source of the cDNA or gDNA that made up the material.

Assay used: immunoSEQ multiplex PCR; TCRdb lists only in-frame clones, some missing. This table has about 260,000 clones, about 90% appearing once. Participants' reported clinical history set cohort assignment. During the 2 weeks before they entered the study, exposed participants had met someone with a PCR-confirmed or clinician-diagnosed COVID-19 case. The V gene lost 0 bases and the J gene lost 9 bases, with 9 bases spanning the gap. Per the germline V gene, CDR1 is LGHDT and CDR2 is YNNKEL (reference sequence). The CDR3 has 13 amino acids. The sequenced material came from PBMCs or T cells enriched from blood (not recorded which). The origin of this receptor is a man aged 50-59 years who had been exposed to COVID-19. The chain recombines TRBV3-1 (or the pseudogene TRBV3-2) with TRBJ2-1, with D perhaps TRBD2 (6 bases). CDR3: CASSQDGGGEQFF. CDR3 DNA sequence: TGTGCCAGCAGCCAAGATGGGGGAGGTGAGCAGTTCTTC.